This T cell receptor beta chain was recorded in a study of human T cells and chemical hapten exposure. General observations from the study: It should be noted that donors had alopecia, so their immune response may differ from healthy people's. TCRs exceeding a frequency of 1 in 1000 stayed unchanged under DPC sensitization.

TCRdb independently ran MiXCR on the RACE reads; one entry per CDR3 protein. Of around 250,000 distinct CDR3 sequences detected, approximately 8.6% appear once; the ten largest clones hold under 2.5%. Time point specified: pre-sensitization, week 0. Treatment defined: therapeutic diphenylcyclopropenone sensitization with weekly scalp DPC. Of note for this clonotype: Its target is unknown.

Germline CDR1 MDHEN, CDR2 SYDVKM. V lost 5 bases and J lost 2; bases outside the gene matches: 8. The CDR3 length is 15 residues. The sequence was obtained from a woman aged 40 to 50 with alopecia areata. Some clones in this sample may be carry-over from other donors' samples. The rearrangement links TRBV28 to TRBJ2-5, with TRBD1 matching over 7 bases. The sample was whole blood, taken in connection with sensitization to the hapten diphenylcyclopropenone (DPC). In nucleotides, the CDR3 is TGTGCCAGCAGTCCGCCCGCCAGGGGGCAAGAGACCCAGTACTTC. Translated: CASSPPARGQETQYF. Full variable domain (missing parts from reference TRBV28 and TRBJ2-5): DVKVTQSSRYLVKRTGEKVFLECVQDMDHENMFWYRQDPGLGLRLIYFSYDVKMKEKGDIPEGYSVSREKKERFSLILESASTNQTSMYLCASSPPARGQETQYFGPGTRLLVL.